The 14 T cell receptor beta chains reported below all come from one sample, sequenced in a study of T cell changes during pregnancy in multiple sclerosis. Data came from immunoSEQ multiplex PCR; TCRdb stores just in-frame clones and leaves some out. The sample yields roughly 89,000 clones, around 94% seen once. The sample here was peripheral blood, taken after pregnancy. These receptors were taken from a female donor in good health, enrolled as a control in a pregnancy study.

This clone was seen once. The V gene is TRBV4-2, the J gene TRBJ2-2, with a tentative D call TRBD1 (6 bases). Deletions cut 0 bases from V and 2 bases from J, with 13 bases between. Germline V gene sequence: CDR1 LGHNA, CDR2 YNFKEQ. The CDR3 totals 17 residues. CDR3 bases: TGTGCCAGCAGCCAAGATCCCAGGACAGTTAACACCGGGGAGCTGTTTTTT. Its protein product is CASSQDPRTVNTGELFF.

The chain recombines TRBV2 with TRBJ1-2, with TRBD1 as a possible D gene (6 bases). The CDR3 is 14 amino acids. V was clipped by 6 bases and J by 3 bases, with 14 bases between them. Looked up from germline, CDR1 is SNHLY and CDR2 is FYNNEI. CDR3 coding DNA: TGTGCCAGCAGCAATCCGGACAGATACTATGGCTACACCTTC. This sequence encodes CASSNPDRYYGYTF. The entire variable domain, with the rest obtained from reference TRBV2 and TRBJ1-2, is as follows: EPEVTQTPSHQVTQMGQEVILRCVPISNHLYFYWYRQILGQKVEFLVSFYNNEISEKSEIFDDQFSVERPDGSNFTLKIRSTKLEDSAMYFCASSNPDRYYGYTFGSGTRLTVV.

The V and J genes are TRBV7-2 and TRBJ2-5; a weak D match, TRBD1 (6 bases). V was cut by 2 bases and J by 5 bases, with 12 bases left in between. The CDR3 has 14 amino acids. In germline, CDR1 is SGHTA, CDR2 FQGNSA. CDR3 sequence: CASSLQGLEETQYF. CDR3 nucleotide sequence: TGTGCCAGCAGCTTACAGGGGTTAGAGGAGACCCAGTACTTC.

The chain links TRBV7-8 to TRBJ2-3; 12 bases line up with TRBD2. The CDR3 consists of 16 residues. Trimming at V came to 5 bases and at J to 4 bases, leaving 7 bases not matched to a gene. Germline assignment: CDR1 SGHVS and CDR2 FQNEAQ. In DNA form, the CDR3 reads TGTGCCAGCAGCGCCCGACTAGCGGGAGACGCAGATACGCAGTATTTT. Its protein is CASSARLAGDADTQYF.

This chain links TRBV2 with TRBJ1-4, with D possibly TRBD1 on 6 matching bases. The length of the CDR3 is 14 residues. V lost 6 bases, J lost 0 bases, and 8 bases lay in between. The germline V gene encodes CDR1 SNHLY and CDR2 FYNNEI. CDR3: CASRQGSTNEKLFF. In DNA form, the CDR3 reads TGTGCCAGCAGACAGGGCTCAACTAATGAAAAACTGTTTTTT. Together with reference TRBV2 and TRBJ1-4, the CDR3 gives the full variable domain: EPEVTQTPSHQVTQMGQEVILRCVPISNHLYFYWYRQILGQKVEFLVSFYNNEISEKSEIFDDQFSVERPDGSNFTLKIRSTKLEDSAMYFCASRQGSTNEKLFFGSGTQLSVL.

The chain combines TRBV11-1 with TRBJ2-7, with D perhaps TRBD2 (6 bases). Trimming took 6 bases from V and 5 from J, leaving 17 bases between them. This CDR3 has 14 residues. Germline CDR1 and CDR2: SGHAT and FQDESV (reference sequence). The CDR3 here is CASSRRDSSDEQYF. The CDR3 DNA follows: TGTGCCAGCAGTCGCCGGGACTCATCCGACGAGCAGTACTTC.

This clone has a single count. The chain couples TRBV30 to TRBJ2-2; D gene uncertain. The CDR3 is 14 amino acids. The V and J ends lost 4 bases and 2 bases respectively, with 11 bases between them. Germline V gives CDR1 GTSNPN, CDR2 SVGIG (reference sequence). The CDR3 region is CAWMEQTNTGELFF. The CDR3 DNA follows: TGTGCCTGGATGGAACAGACAAACACCGGGGAGCTGTTTTTT.

The chain links TRBV10-3 to TRBJ2-1; 7 bases align to TRBD2. The V and J ends lost 6 bases and 10 bases, in that order; junction bases with no gene match: 12. The CDR3 is 14 residues long. CDR1 is ENHRY, CDR2 SYGVKD, per germline. For the CDR3, the DNA is TGTGCCATCAGCTCTTCTAGCGGCCGAGAGGAGCAGTTCTTC. Translation: CAISSSSGREEQFF.

This clone was detected only a few times. The V and J genes are TRBV19 and TRBJ1-2; 8 nucleotides agree with TRBD1. Trimming took 7 bases from V and 1 from J; bases not matched to a gene: 8. The germline gives CDR1 LNHDA, CDR2 SQIVND (reference sequence). The CDR3 consists of 15 residues. The chain's CDR3 is CASNTRTGLNYGYTF. The CDR3 coding sequence is TGTGCCAGTAACACTCGGACAGGGCTTAACTATGGCTACACCTTC.

The chain employs TRBV10-3 and TRBJ1-1, with D unclear. CDR1 and CDR2 (germline): ENHRY, SYGVKD. Trimming took off 8 bases at V and 1 base at J, with 8 bases between the two ends. The CDR3 length is 12 residues. The CDR3 here is CAIGDPNTEAFF. The CDR3 DNA is TGTGCCATCGGAGACCCGAACACTGAAGCTTTCTTT.

This chain uses TRBV2 with TRBJ1-4; 9 bases are shared with TRBD1. Germline V gene sequence: CDR1 SNHLY, CDR2 FYNNEI. CDR3 length equals 17 residues. Trimming took 6 bases from V and 0 from J; bases not matched to a gene: 8. DNA of the CDR3: TGTGCCAGCAGCTTTGGACAGGGGTTTGCAACTAATGAAAAACTGTTTTTT. Translated, it gives CASSFGQGFATNEKLFF.

The chain recombines TRBV27 with TRBJ2-6; D is unresolved. Germline CDR1 and CDR2: MNHEY and SMNVEV (reference sequence). The germline V and J ends were trimmed by 6 bases and 0 bases, with 3 bases remaining between them. The CDR3 contains 13 residues. The CDR3 DNA is TGTGCCAGCAGAGCCTCTGGGGCCAACGTCCTGACTTTC. Translating gives CASRASGANVLTF.

V usage is TRBV30 and J usage is TRBJ2-1, with TRBD2 matching 7 bases. There are 15 residues in the CDR3. Per the germline V gene, CDR1 is GTSNPN and CDR2 is SVGIG (reference sequence). V dropped 2 bases and J dropped 4; count of bases not matched to a gene: 8. The CDR3 loop reads CAWSLKGGRYNEQFF. The CDR3 DNA sequence: TGTGCCTGGAGTCTTAAGGGAGGGCGATACAATGAGCAGTTCTTC.

The rearrangement joins TRBV28 to TRBJ2-1; D gene uncertain. Trimming pared 6 bases from V and 1 base from J, leaving 13 bases between. The germline CDR1 and CDR2 sequences are MDHEN and SYDVKM. CDR3 length equals 15 residues. In DNA form, the CDR3 reads TGTGCCAGCAGCTCGGTCCCCGGTTCCTACAATGAGCAGTTCTTC. Translation gives CASSSVPGSYNEQFF.